These 27 T cell receptor beta chains came from one sample sequenced in a study of blood T cell repertoires in COVID-19. This table comes from immunoSEQ multiplex PCR, and its TCRdb copy is limited to in-frame clones, with some not included. The sample shows approximately 500,000 clones, over 75% of them seen only once. Sample: peripheral blood. These receptors all come from a human donor in a cohort sampled during active COVID-19.

The table lists this clone with a count of one. The chain couples TRBV2 to TRBJ2-3; D is possibly TRBD1 (6 bases). The CDR3 has 15 residues. V was pared by 4 bases and J by 4 bases, with 15 bases between. Germline CDR1 is SNHLY and CDR2 is FYNNEI. CDR3 DNA: TGTGCCAGCAGTGTTGGCAGGGGTACCGCAGATACGCAGTATTTT. Amino acids: CASSVGRGTADTQYF. Drawing the rest from reference TRBV2 and TRBJ2-3, the complete variable domain is EPEVTQTPSHQVTQMGQEVILRCVPISNHLYFYWYRQILGQKVEFLVSFYNNEISEKSEIFDDQFSVERPDGSNFTLKIRSTKLEDSAMYFCASSVGRGTADTQYFGPGTRLTVL.

The V gene is TRBV21-1, the J gene TRBJ1-2; the table's D call of TRBD1 was not tested on the DNA. TRBV21-1 is labeled a pseudogene. CDR3 length: 15 amino acids. This CDR3 is CASSKGDRAYYGYTF. CDR3 nucleotides: TGTGCCAGCAGCAAAGGGGACAGGGCGTACTATGGCTACACCTTC.

The chain uses TRBV7-6 and TRBJ1-2, with D perhaps matching TRBD1 (6 bases). CDR1 SGHVS and CDR2 FNYEAQ come from the germline V gene. The V end was cut by 5 bases, the J end by 6 bases, with 19 bases between. The CDR3 runs to 15 residues. This CDR3 reads CASSLSGGAGDGYTF. The CDR3 DNA follows: TGTGCCAGCAGCCTCTCGGGGGGGGCGGGTGATGGCTACACCTTC.

V and J are TRBV2 and TRBJ2-5; tentative D call: TRBD2 (5 bases). The CDR3 sequence is 13 residues long. Deletions cut 5 bases from V and 4 bases from J, with 11 bases between. Germline CDR1 and CDR2: SNHLY and FYNNEI. The DNA of the CDR3 is TGTGCCAGCAGTACGGTCCGGGGAGAGACCCAGTACTTC. This encodes CASSTVRGETQYF.

The CDR3 DNA reads TGCGCCAGCAGCCCTTCGGGGAGGGGTGCAGATACGCAGTATTTT. Protein product: CASSPSGRGADTQYF. This rearrangement joins TRBV5-1 to TRBJ2-3; 7 nucleotides line up with TRBD2. The CDR3 is 15 amino acids. Germline CDR1 SGHRS, CDR2 YFSETQ. V shed 4 bases and J 4 bases; nucleotides not matched to a gene: 9.

J is TRBJ2-1 and V is TRBV20-1; D gene unclear. Germline-derived CDR1 and CDR2 are DFQATT and SNEGSKA (reference sequence). The V end was cut by 1 base, the J end by 7 bases, with 5 bases between. The CDR3 totals 11 residues. In DNA, the CDR3 is TGCAGTGCTAGAGTAGTAAATGAGCAGTTCTTC. This codes for CSARVVNEQFF.

This clone has just a few counts. The same CDR3 arises from other DNA sequences in this sample as well. The chain is built from TRBV7-3 and TRBJ2-1, with a tentative D call TRBD2 (5 bases). Per germline, CDR1 SGHTA and CDR2 FQGTGA. Trimming removed 2 bases at V and 2 bases at J, with 10 bases between. This CDR3 contains 15 residues. CDR3 DNA: TGTGCCAGCAGCTTAGGGCTAGCCGCCTACAATGAGCAGTTCTTC. It specifies CASSLGLAAYNEQFF.

J is TRBJ2-5 and V is TRBV7-2; 7 bases line up with TRBD1. Germline V lookup: CDR1 SGHTA, CDR2 FQGNSA. The CDR3 spans 16 residues. The ends lost 2 bases at V and 3 bases at J; junction bases unmatched: 9. The CDR3 DNA reads as TGTGCCAGCAGCTTATTATCTACAGGGGTCGAAGAGACCCAGTACTTC. It is translated as CASSLLSTGVEETQYF.

This clone was detected only once. The V call is TRBV11-2, the J call TRBJ2-3, with a weak D call TRBD2 (6 bases). The CDR3 is 14 amino acids. The V gene lost 5 bases and the J gene lost 7 bases, with 16 bases spanning the gap. CDR1 is SGHAT, CDR2 FQNNGV, per germline. The DNA for the CDR3 is TGTGCCAGCAGCCCGAGACTAGACTCCTATACGCAGTATTTT. Residues: CASSPRLDSYTQYF. Combining the CDR3 with reference TRBV11-2 and TRBJ2-3 gives the whole variable domain EAGVAQSPRYKIIEKRQSVAFWCNPISGHATLYWYQQILGQGPKLLIQFQNNGVVDDSQLPKDRFSAERLKGVDSTLKIQPAKLEDSAVYLCASSPRLDSYTQYFGPGTRLTVL.

The chain recombines TRBV6-5 with TRBJ1-3; D is possibly TRBD1 (5 bases). Trimming shortened V by 5 bases and J by 9 bases, and 14 bases separated the two germline ends. Germline CDR1 and CDR2: MNHEY and SVGAGI. This CDR3 comprises 13 residues. CDR3 protein: CASSPPGRGTIYF. The CDR3 DNA sequence: TGTGCCAGCAGTCCCCCTGGGAGGGGCACCATATATTTT.

The chain recombines TRBV4-1 with TRBJ2-5; 10 bases match TRBD2. The CDR3 has 17 amino acids. Trimming at V came to 0 bases and at J to 4 bases, leaving 8 bases not matched to a gene. Germline V gene sequence: CDR1 MGHRA, CDR2 YSYEKL. The CDR3 region has the DNA TGCGCCAGCAGCCAAGAGCGACTAGCGGGCTCTCGAGAGACCCAGTACTTC. Its translation: CASSQERLAGSRETQYF.

The genes are TRBV30 and TRBJ1-1, with D perhaps matching TRBD1 (5 bases). Germline CDR1 GTSNPN, CDR2 SVGIG (reference sequence). This CDR3 contains 13 residues. The V and J ends lost 4 bases and 3 bases respectively, with 12 bases between them. CDR3 region: CAWTRGGDTEAFF. The CDR3 DNA reads TGTGCCTGGACCCGAGGAGGGGACACTGAAGCTTTCTTT.

This clone came up once. The chain is built from TRBV3-1 (or the pseudogene TRBV3-2) and TRBJ2-5; 9 bases map to TRBD1. The germline CDR1 and CDR2 sequences are LGHDT and YNNKEL (reference sequence). The CDR3 is made up of 15 amino acids. V lost 1 base, J lost 6 bases, and 6 bases stayed unmatched. The CDR3 DNA reads as TGTGCCAGCAGCCAAGCTGGGACAGGGATGAAGACCCAGTACTTC. It translates to CASSQAGTGMKTQYF.

CDR3 amino acids: CASSVETGVLSGNTIYF. The CDR3 DNA is TGTGCCAGCAGCGTGGAGACAGGGGTATTGTCTGGAAACACCATATATTTT. The genes are TRBV9 and TRBJ1-3; 8 nucleotides line up with TRBD1. CDR1 and CDR2 (germline): SGDLS, YYNGEE. The CDR3 length is 17 residues. V was clipped by 2 bases and J by 1 base; unmatched bases: 8.

The CDR3, as DNA: TGTGCCATCAGTGAAGGGCAGGGAAGCTACGAGCAGTACTTC. Protein: CAISEGQGSYEQYF. V usage is TRBV10-3 and J usage is TRBJ2-7; a possible D gene is TRBD1 (5 bases). CDR1 is ENHRY and CDR2 is SYGVKD in the germline V gene. Trimming left V 3 bases short and J 3 bases short, with 12 bases between. CDR3 length equals 14 residues.

V gene TRBV30 combines with J gene TRBJ1-4; maybe TRBD1 (6 bases). The germline gives CDR1 GTSNPN, CDR2 SVGIG (reference sequence). V dropped 8 bases and J dropped 5 bases, with 12 bases sitting between them. The CDR3 length is 12 residues. CDR3 sequence: CAVDRLNEKLFF. The CDR3 region has the DNA TGTGCCGTGGACAGATTAAATGAAAAACTGTTTTTT.

This clone has a single count. The V gene is TRBV9, the J gene TRBJ2-2, with 9 bases aligning to TRBD2. The V and J ends lost 5 bases and 6 bases, in that order; junction bases with no gene match: 11. The CDR3 loop spans 16 amino acids. Looked up from germline, CDR1 is SGDLS and CDR2 is YYNGEE. CDR3 coding DNA: TGTGCCAGCAGTGCCCTTAGCGGGAGCGGGGCCGGGGAGCTGTTTTTT. Its protein is CASSALSGSGAGELFF.

The chain carries TRBV13 and TRBJ1-1, with 7 bases that match TRBD1. This CDR3 contains 15 residues. V shed 6 bases, J shed 0 bases, and the junction held 7 bases outside the gene matches. CDR1 is PRHDT and CDR2 is FYEKMQ in the germline V gene (reference sequence). The CDR3 nucleotides read TGTGCCAGCAGGATCAGAGGGGGCATGAACACTGAAGCTTTCTTT. The encoded protein is CASRIRGGMNTEAFF.

The chain carries TRBV7-9 and TRBJ1-4; possibly TRBD1 for D (5 bases). Looked up from germline, CDR1 is SEHNR and CDR2 is FQNEAQ (reference sequence). Deletions cut 3 bases from V and 8 bases from J, with 10 bases between. The CDR3 totals 13 residues. The CDR3 is CASSFGGGEKLFF. CDR3 coding DNA: TGTGCCAGCAGCTTTGGCGGGGGAGAAAAACTGTTTTTT. The full variable domain, with the rest looked up from reference TRBV7-9 and TRBJ1-4, is DTGVSQNPRHKITKRGQNVTFRCDPISEHNRLYWYRQTLGQGPEFLTYFQNEAQLEKSRLLSDRFSAERPKGSFSTLEIQRTEQGDSAMYLCASSFGGGEKLFFGSGTQLSVL.

V usage is TRBV12-5 and J usage is TRBJ1-1; a possible D gene is TRBD1 (5 bases). CDR1 is LGHNT, CDR2 FRNRAP, per germline. Trimming took 1 base from V and 0 from J, leaving 12 bases between them. This CDR3 has 16 amino acids. This CDR3 reads CASGLGLGGVNTEAFF. In nucleotides, the CDR3 is TGTGCTAGTGGTTTGGGCCTCGGAGGGGTGAACACTGAAGCTTTCTTT.

The chain recombines TRBV19 with TRBJ2-3, with TRBD2 matching 9 bases. V shed 5 bases and J 2 bases; nucleotides not matched to a gene: 2. Germline V CDR1 and CDR2: LNHDA, SQIVND (reference sequence). The CDR3 has 14 amino acids. CDR3 bases: TGTGCCAGTAGTGCGGGAGGGAACACAGATACGCAGTATTTT. Translated: CASSAGGNTDTQYF. Drawing the rest from reference TRBV19 and TRBJ2-3, the complete variable domain is DGGITQSPKYLFRKEGQNVTLSCEQNLNHDAMYWYRQDPGQGLRLIYYSQIVNDFQKGDIAEGYSVSREKKESFPLTVTSAQKNPTAFYLCASSAGGNTDTQYFGPGTRLTVL.

The chain has TRBV7-2 and TRBJ2-1, with TRBD2 identical over 10 bases. V lost 4 bases, J lost 6 bases, and 12 bases stayed unmatched. Germline CDR1 and CDR2: SGHTA and FQGNSA. CDR3 length: 17 residues. Written as DNA, the CDR3 is TGTGCCAGCAGCTCGAGGCGTACTAGCGGGATATTCAATGAGCAGTTCTTC. It translates to CASSSRRTSGIFNEQFF.

This chain links TRBV20-1 with TRBJ2-7, with TRBD1 matching over 9 bases. The germline gives CDR1 DFQATT, CDR2 SNEGSKA (reference sequence). V lost 3 bases to trimming and J lost 3 bases; unmatched junction nucleotides: 6. The CDR3 is 14 amino acids. This CDR3 is CSASGTGRFYEQYF. In DNA form, the CDR3 reads TGCAGTGCTAGTGGGACAGGGAGATTCTACGAGCAGTACTTC.

This rearrangement joins TRBV3-1 (or the pseudogene TRBV3-2) to TRBJ2-7, with D perhaps matching TRBD2 (6 bases). Trimming removed 4 bases at V and 0 bases at J, with 13 bases between. There are 15 residues in the CDR3. Germline lookup yields CDR1 LGHDT and CDR2 YNNKEL (reference sequence). The CDR3: CASSPPGGSSYEQYF. The CDR3 DNA reads as TGTGCCAGCAGCCCTCCCGGGGGAAGCTCCTACGAGCAGTACTTC.

The rearrangement uses TRBV5-1 and TRBJ2-1; perhaps TRBD2 as D (6 bases). V lost 0 bases to trimming and J lost 2 bases, with 21 bases between them. This CDR3 has 19 amino acids. From germline, CDR1 is SGHRS and CDR2 YFSETQ. The CDR3 sequence: CASSLAWGGAPGAYNEQFF. As DNA, the CDR3 is TGCGCCAGCAGCTTGGCCTGGGGCGGGGCCCCGGGGGCCTACAATGAGCAGTTCTTC. Using reference TRBV5-1 and TRBJ2-1 for the parts outside the CDR3, the full variable domain is KAGVTQTPRYLIKTRGQQVTLSCSPISGHRSVSWYQQTPGQGLQFLFEYFSETQRNKGNFPGRFSGRQFSNSRSEMNVSTLELGDSALYLCASSLAWGGAPGAYNEQFFGPGTRLTVL.

V is TRBV7-3 and J is TRBJ2-7; TRBD2 might be the D (6 bases). In germline, CDR1 is SGHTA, CDR2 FQGTGA. Between the trimmed V and J ends, which lost 5 bases and 3 bases, there was a span of 11 bases. The CDR3 length is 13 residues. The CDR3 bases are TGTGCCAGCAGCCCCGGGAGCCACTACGAGCAGTACTTC. Translating it yields CASSPGSHYEQYF.

This chain joins TRBV3-1 (or the pseudogene TRBV3-2) and TRBJ2-5; 7 bases fit TRBD1. The CDR3 spans 14 residues. Unmatched junction bases numbered 4, after V lost 4 bases and J lost 2 bases. Per germline, CDR1 LGHDT and CDR2 YNNKEL (reference sequence). The CDR3 loop reads CASSPGQRQETQYF. CDR3 DNA sequence: TGTGCCAGCAGCCCGGGACAGAGACAAGAGACCCAGTACTTC.